The clone carrying this TCR beta chain was observed once. Antigen: not known. The data were taken from a study of cytomegalovirus exposure and HLA in healthy donors. Study-wide results and limits: In a later analysis, HLA-associated beta chains showed higher expansion and lower generation probabilities than comparable chains. Later analysis identified a missense DCLRE1C variant that was linked to TCR beta V- and J-gene trimming.

The germline V gene encodes CDR1 MNHNY and CDR2 SVGAGI (reference sequence). This CDR3 has 15 amino acids. Trimming pared 6 bases from V and 5 bases from J, leaving 19 bases between. A multiplex PCR was run with 60 Vbeta primers and 13 Jbeta primers. In the study's own analysis: In a later analysis, the count reached some 75 million unique TCR beta chains, with 10 million to 14 million shared. Assay: immunoSEQ multiplex PCR; the TCRdb copy retains only in-frame clones and omits some. That table gives V, J and clone size, and the DNA gave D and trimming. Of under 200,000 clones listed, around 76% are singletons.

The chain links TRBV6-6 to TRBJ1-2; weak D call: TRBD1 (5 bases). Sequencing was carried out using PBMCs. The origin of this receptor is a woman aged 25 to 39 in good health and CMV-seropositive. CDR3 sequence (DNA): TGTGCCAGCAGACCCGGGGGGACGGAGATTTATGGCTACACCTTC. It specifies CASRPGGTEIYGYTF.